The 2 T cell receptor beta chains given below trace back to one sample, sequenced in a study of T-cell reconstitution after alpha-beta-depleted transplantation in children. Molecular barcoding with unique molecular identifiers was used for the TCRbeta library. TCRdb reanalysed the PCR reads using MiXCR and keeps one entry per CDR3 protein. The repertoire holds a few hundred thousand distinct CDR3 sequences, with 10% to 15% as singletons. Here the sequenced sample was PBMCs, mostly from graft donor cells, taken 360 days after TCRalphabeta/CD19-depleted stem cell transplant. These receptors originate from a male patient between 10 and 17 years old who had a stem cell transplant for acute myeloid leukemia, so the T cells may come from the graft donor.

Worth noting for this clonotype: One end of the junction varies from germline; a read error may be responsible. This chain joins TRBV11-2 and TRBJ2-7, with D unclear. The CDR3 runs 10 residues. CDR1 is SGHAT, CDR2 FQNNGV, per germline. The CDR3 reads CASSSPGPRF. For the CDR3, the DNA is TGTGCCAGCAGCTCACCTGGACCACGTTTC.

This clonotype was observed many times. This sequence joins TRBV7-9 and TRBJ2-3; the D is unclear. Between the trimmed V and J ends, which lost 0 bases and 2 bases, there was a span of 9 bases. Germline V gene sequence: CDR1 SEHNR, CDR2 FQNEAQ (reference sequence). The CDR3 is made up of 15 amino acids. CDR3 DNA: TGTGCCAGCAGCTTAGCCCCAGGCTTCACAGATACGCAGTATTTT. Amino acid sequence: CASSLAPGFTDTQYF.